Below, one T cell receptor (beta chain) is given with its context. Its antigen remains unknown. Generated by immunoSEQ multiplex PCR, the TCRdb table keeps only in-frame clones and is missing some. Counted here are about 350,000 clones, less than 90% occurring once; the ten biggest clones make up about 10%. The treatment is: around 19 received Ad26.COV2.S at low or high dose, single or two shots; five or six received placebo; per-sample allocation not given. Collection of samples fell on day 63 after the first vaccine or placebo injection. Wuhan-strain SARS-CoV-2 spike was expressed by the Ad26 vector that made up the vaccine. This record belongs to a study of Ad26.COV2.S vaccination and SARS-CoV-2 variants. Overall study results and limits: Individuals receiving vaccine had higher spike-specific TCR breadth than placebo recipients did. There was a possibility that the TCR breadth and depth analyses underestimated total T cell responses.

The receptor comes from a person between 18 and 65 years old who received the Ad26.COV2.S COVID-19 vaccine or a placebo. Sequenced here: peripheral blood, sampled in a trial of Ad26.COV2.S vaccine versus placebo.

This chain's CDR3 is CASSLEGTVYGYTF. The CDR3 coding sequence is TGTGCCAGCAGCTTGGAGGGGACAGTCTATGGCTACACCTTC. The gene calls are TRBV5-4 and TRBJ1-2, with 7 nucleotides matching TRBD1. This CDR3 has 14 amino acids. Germline V CDR1 and CDR2: SGHNT, YYREEE (reference sequence). Trimming took 0 bases from V and 4 from J; bases not matched to a gene: 3.